This TCR beta chain is from a study of a mutant IDH1 vaccine in newly diagnosed glioma. As to time point: baseline, week 1 (first vaccination visit). Noted treatment: pre-vaccination baseline after standard-of-care therapy. Libraries were prepared by immunoSEQ multiplex PCR; TCRdb keeps only in-frame clonotypes and omits some of them. The sample consists of about 59,000 clones, more than 85% of them appearing once. Germline loops: CDR1 MDHEN, CDR2 SYDVKM. V trimming: 2 bases; J trimming: 4 bases; junction bases outside the gene matches: 4. The CDR3 length is 14 residues. This receptor was taken from a middle-aged man with glioma. Sequencing used PBMCs, obtained from a glioma patient treated with radiotherapy, temozolomide or both. V and J are TRBV28 and TRBJ1-1; TRBD1 matches 7 bases. CDR3 DNA: TGTGCCAGCAGTTTACAGGGGGGGATCACTGAAGCTTTCTTT. Amino acid sequence: CASSLQGGITEAFF.